The source of this T cell receptor (beta chain) is a study of blood T cell repertoires in COVID-19. For the study at large: Collection of acute and convalescent COVID-19 samples took place in the United States, Italy and Spain. From T cells, B-cell-depleted T cells, or PBMCs came the material, which was cDNA or gDNA.

The CDR3 is 11 amino acids. Trimming cost V 9 bases and J 6 bases, with 10 bases left between them. Germline V gene lookup returns CDR1 SNHLY and CDR2 FYNNEI. In the study's own analysis: How many nucleated cells were present was estimated from reference gene primer amplification. Produced via immunoSEQ multiplex PCR; TCRdb's table is partial and in-frame only. Clone size and the V and J calls come from that table; the DNA yielded D and trimming. This table has under 75,000 clones, just under 80% appearing once. The sequenced material came from peripheral blood. The chain links TRBV2 to TRBJ2-3; D unresolved. The receptor was derived from a woman aged 55-75 years with acute or convalescent COVID-19. This CDR3 reads CASSLVDTQYF. The DNA for the CDR3 is TGTGCCAGTAGTCTTGTGGATACGCAGTATTTT.